Below, 30 T cell receptor beta chains from the same sample are listed, as sequenced in a study of T cell responses to AZD1222 COVID-19 vaccine. Profiling relied on immunoSEQ multiplex PCR, and the TCRdb table lists in-frame clones only, not all of them. Of tens of thousands of clones in the sample, around nine tenths were seen once. The sequenced sample was peripheral blood, obtained 28 days after the second AZD1222 dose. Receptor source: an adult who received the AZD1222 COVID-19 vaccine.

The V and J genes are TRBV2 and TRBJ1-5; no definite D call. CDR3 length equals 15 residues. The V gene's germline CDR1 is SNHLY and CDR2 FYNNEI. The ends were cut back, 2 bases at V and 3 bases at J, with 11 bases in the middle. CDR3 in DNA: TGTGCCAGCAGTGAATCCGTCTGGGACAATCAGCCCCAGCATTTT. This gives the protein CASSESVWDNQPQHF.

The CDR3 region is CASGTVNTGELFF. The CDR3 DNA follows: TGTGCCAGTGGGACAGTAAACACCGGGGAGCTGTTTTTT. The chain uses TRBV6-1 and TRBJ2-2; TRBD1 aligns across 7 bases. Looked up from germline, CDR1 is MNHNS and CDR2 is SASEGT. V dropped 9 bases and J dropped 2; count of bases not matched to a gene: 3. CDR3 size: 13 residues.

This chain's CDR3 is CASSHMTGLNTEAFF. In DNA form, the CDR3 reads TGTGCCAGCAGCCACATGACAGGGTTGAACACTGAAGCTTTCTTT. The genes are TRBV14 and TRBJ1-1; 7 positions agree with TRBD1. The CDR3 contains 15 residues. The germline gives CDR1 SGHDN, CDR2 FVKESK. Unmatched junction bases numbered 4, after V lost 3 bases and J lost 0 bases.

The genes are TRBV7-9 and TRBJ2-4; D remains ambiguous. The germline V gene encodes CDR1 SEHNR and CDR2 FQNEAQ (reference sequence). The CDR3 extends over 12 amino acids. Trimming left V 4 bases short and J 12 bases short, with 13 bases between. CDR3 region: CASSSNSHSQYF. The CDR3 DNA is TGTGCCAGCAGCTCCAACAGCCATTCTCAGTACTTC. Full variable domain (remainder filled in from reference TRBV7-9 and TRBJ2-4): DTGVSQNPRHKITKRGQNVTFRCDPISEHNRLYWYRQTLGQGPEFLTYFQNEAQLEKSRLLSDRFSAERPKGSFSTLEIQRTEQGDSAMYLCASSSNSHSQYFGAGTRLSVL.

J is TRBJ1-1 and V is TRBV7-3; no firm D call. Germline V lookup: CDR1 SGHTA, CDR2 FQGTGA. V dropped 4 bases and J dropped 3 bases, with 9 bases sitting between them. This CDR3 has 13 residues. CDR3 protein: CASSSSMDTEAFF. In nucleotides, the CDR3 is TGTGCCAGCAGCTCTTCGATGGACACTGAAGCTTTCTTT.

The CDR3: CASRGISNTEAFF. The CDR3 nucleotides are TGTGCCAGCAGAGGGATCTCGAACACTGAAGCTTTCTTT. J is TRBJ1-1 and V is TRBV27, with unresolved D. The CDR3 runs to 13 residues. Germline V gene data show CDR1 as MNHEY and CDR2 as SMNVEV (reference sequence). V was shortened by 6 bases and J by 1 base, with 9 bases between the two germline ends.

In DNA, the CDR3 is TGTGCCAGCAGTCGACAGGCCTACTCTGGAAACACCATATATTTT. Amino acid sequence: CASSRQAYSGNTIYF. This rearrangement joins TRBV6-5 to TRBJ1-3; D is perhaps TRBD1 (6 bases). The CDR3 is 15 amino acids. V shed 5 bases and J shed 0 bases, with 11 bases lying between them. Germline CDR1 MNHEY, CDR2 SVGAGI.

A single count supports this clone. This chain connects TRBV6-6 to TRBJ1-1; 12 nucleotides line up with TRBD1. Germline V gives CDR1 MNHNY, CDR2 SVGAGI (reference sequence). V lost 5 bases, J lost 6 bases, and 13 bases stayed unmatched. CDR3 length: 17 residues. DNA of the CDR3: TGTGCCAGCAGTCGCCCGGGACAGGGGGCGCGGGTGCCTGAAGCTTTCTTT. Protein: CASSRPGQGARVPEAFF.

This chain joins TRBV20-1 and TRBJ2-1, with D possibly matching TRBD1 (8 bases). This CDR3 spans 11 amino acids. The V end was cut by 6 bases, the J end by 12 bases, with 15 bases between. Germline V CDR1 and CDR2: DFQATT, SNEGSKA (reference sequence). Here the CDR3 DNA reads TGCAGTGCAGCACAGGGGGGGGTGCAGTTCTTC. The encoded protein is CSAAQGGVQFF.

This chain links TRBV11-2 with TRBJ1-2; D possibly corresponds to TRBD1 (5 bases). The CDR3 spans 14 residues. V dropped 5 bases and J dropped 7 bases, with 17 bases sitting between them. From germline, CDR1 is SGHAT and CDR2 FQNNGV. This CDR3 is CASSPRGASGGYTF. DNA of the CDR3: TGTGCCAGCAGCCCCCGAGGGGCTAGCGGTGGCTACACCTTC.

The gene calls are TRBV12-3 or TRBV12-4 and TRBJ1-2; D uncertain. V lost 4 bases, J lost 5 bases, and 8 bases lay in between. This CDR3 spans 12 amino acids. Here the CDR3 reads CASSSQWYGYTF. The CDR3 DNA reads as TGTGCCAGCAGTTCGCAATGGTATGGCTACACCTTC.

The chain combines TRBV5-6 with TRBJ2-7; tentatively, D is TRBD2 (7 bases). There are 14 residues in the CDR3. Germline-derived CDR1 and CDR2 are SGHDT and YYEEEE. Trimming took off 4 bases at V and 7 bases at J, with 18 bases between the two ends. CDR3 region: CASSPGGHRGEQYF. In DNA, the CDR3 is TGTGCCAGCAGCCCGGGGGGCCACCGCGGAGAGCAGTACTTC.

A single count supports this clone. The V gene is TRBV4-1, the J gene TRBJ2-5; the D gene is possibly TRBD2 (5 bases). This CDR3 is 14 amino acids long. Trimming shortened V by 0 bases and J by 7 bases, and 12 bases separated the two germline ends. Germline CDR1 and CDR2: MGHRA and YSYEKL. DNA for the CDR3: TGCGCCAGCAGCCAAGAAGGACTGGATTGGACCCAGTACTTC. Amino acid sequence: CASSQEGLDWTQYF.

By sample fraction, this clone is large. Other DNA sequences within the sample encode an identical CDR3. The V and J genes are TRBV11-3 and TRBJ2-2, with 9 bases fitting TRBD2. V was pared by 11 bases and J by 3 bases, with 13 bases of the junction left unmatched. Germline loops: CDR1 SGHNT, CDR2 YENEEA. This CDR3 is built from 16 residues. The CDR3 nucleotides read TGTGCCCGCGGGGGGCGGCGGGGGGGCGACACCGGGGAGCTGTTTTTT. Translation gives CARGGRRGGDTGELFF.

This clone has a handful of counts. The chain uses TRBV20-1 and TRBJ1-5; D is unclear. CDR1 is DFQATT, CDR2 SNEGSKA, per germline (reference sequence). The CDR3 runs to 12 residues. Trimming pared 3 bases from V and 4 bases from J, leaving 7 bases between. CDR3: CSASGRNQPQHF. As DNA, the CDR3 is TGCAGTGCTAGTGGTAGGAATCAGCCCCAGCATTTT.

J is TRBJ1-5 and V is TRBV5-8; D gene ambiguous. The CDR3 runs 14 residues. From germline, CDR1 is SGHTS and CDR2 YDEGEE. V was trimmed by 1 base and J by 0 bases, leaving 5 bases between them. The CDR3 here is CASSLRLSNQPQHF. CDR3 in DNA: TGTGCCAGCAGCTTGAGACTTAGCAATCAGCCCCAGCATTTT.

The chain combines TRBV9 with TRBJ2-2; D is ambiguous. The V gene lost 6 bases and the J gene lost 0 bases, with 9 bases spanning the gap. CDR1 is SGDLS and CDR2 is YYNGEE in the germline V gene. This CDR3 has 14 amino acids. The CDR3 nucleotides read TGTGCCAGCAAGGTGGGATCGAACACCGGGGAGCTGTTTTTT. This gives the protein CASKVGSNTGELFF.

This clone was counted once. The chain uses TRBV9 and TRBJ2-1; 7 bases match TRBD2. This CDR3 is 15 amino acids long. Germline V gives CDR1 SGDLS, CDR2 YYNGEE. V shed 4 bases, J shed 4 bases, and the junction held 8 bases outside the gene matches. This chain's CDR3 is CASSTYGSGYNEQFF. CDR3 DNA: TGTGCCAGCAGCACATATGGTAGCGGGTACAATGAGCAGTTCTTC. Full variable domain (outside the CDR3, taken from reference TRBV9 and TRBJ2-1): DSGVTQTPKHLITATGQRVTLRCSPRSGDLSVYWYQQSLDQGLQFLIQYYNGEERAKGNILERFSAQQFPDLHSELNLSSLELGDSALYFCASSTYGSGYNEQFFGPGTRLTVL.

This clone was seen once. V usage is TRBV18 and J usage is TRBJ2-7, with D unclear. CDR3 length equals 11 residues. Germline V gene lookup returns CDR1 KGHSH and CDR2 LQKENI. V was cut by 5 bases and J by 6 bases, with 8 bases left in between. CDR3: CASSSRGEQYF. The CDR3 region has the DNA TGTGCCAGCTCATCAAGAGGCGAGCAGTACTTC.

This clone was seen a single time. The CDR3 DNA follows: TGTGCCACCAGTGGCACAACCGGGACTAGCGGGGGAGAGACCCAGTACTTC. This sequence encodes CATSGTTGTSGGETQYF. The chain employs TRBV24-1 and TRBJ2-5; 14 bases line up with TRBD2. There are 17 residues in the CDR3. The germline CDR1 and CDR2 sequences are KGHDR and SFDVKD. V shed 5 bases, J shed 4 bases, and the junction held 8 bases outside the gene matches.

The chain employs TRBV19 and TRBJ1-1, with D unclear. CDR1 and CDR2 (germline): LNHDA, SQIVND (reference sequence). The CDR3 extends over 12 amino acids. V lost 6 bases and J 6 bases, leaving 11 bases between the germline ends. The CDR3 region is CASRLGLAEAFF. The CDR3 DNA follows: TGTGCCAGTAGACTCGGGTTGGCTGAAGCTTTCTTT. The full variable domain, its missing parts supplied by reference TRBV19 and TRBJ1-1, is DGGITQSPKYLFRKEGQNVTLSCEQNLNHDAMYWYRQDPGQGLRLIYYSQIVNDFQKGDIAEGYSVSREKKESFPLTVTSAQKNPTAFYLCASRLGLAEAFFGQGTRLTVV.

This clone was found a few times. V is TRBV7-2 and J is TRBJ1-1; 7 bases fit TRBD1. The germline CDR1 and CDR2 sequences are SGHTA and FQGNSA. The ends lost 5 bases at V and 1 base at J; junction bases unmatched: 13. CDR3 length: 17 residues. The CDR3 reads CASSPTSQGYSNTEAFF. The DNA for the CDR3 is TGTGCCAGCAGCCCAACCTCACAGGGGTATTCGAACACTGAAGCTTTCTTT.

This chain links TRBV6-5 with TRBJ2-7, with 12 bases aligning to TRBD2. The germline V gene has CDR1 MNHEY and CDR2 SVGAGI. Unmatched junction bases numbered 3, after V lost 5 bases and J lost 4 bases. CDR3 size: 14 residues. Here the CDR3 DNA reads TGTGCCAGCAGTCTGACTAGCGGGGGATACGAGCAGTACTTC. The encoded protein is CASSLTSGGYEQYF.

The chain uses TRBV4-3 and TRBJ2-7; TRBD1 matches at 9 bases. The CDR3 spans 14 residues. The ends lost 0 bases at V and 3 bases at J; junction bases unmatched: 0. The germline gives CDR1 LGHNA, CDR2 YSLEER. DNA of the CDR3: TGCGCCAGCAGCCAAGAGACAGGGGGCTACGAGCAGTACTTC. This codes for CASSQETGGYEQYF.

The chain carries TRBV19 and TRBJ1-2; 8 nucleotides align to TRBD1. This CDR3 is built from 15 residues. The germline V gene has CDR1 LNHDA and CDR2 SQIVND (reference sequence). V was pared by 5 bases and J by 3 bases, with 8 bases of the junction left unmatched. The CDR3 spells CASSLDRVADYGYTF. DNA of the CDR3: TGTGCCAGTAGTTTGGACAGGGTGGCTGACTATGGCTACACCTTC.

V and J are TRBV29-1 and TRBJ2-3; TRBD2 might be the D (6 bases). The CDR3 has 12 amino acids. The germline CDR1 and CDR2 sequences are SQVTM and ANQGSEA. Between the trimmed V and J ends, which lost 8 bases and 6 bases, there was a span of 15 bases. The CDR3 nucleotides read TGCAGCCTAAGGGCAGGGAGGGATACGCAGTATTTT. Translated: CSLRAGRDTQYF.

This chain joins TRBV2 and TRBJ2-5; 12 nucleotides line up with TRBD1. Germline V gene data show CDR1 as SNHLY and CDR2 as FYNNEI. The V segment lost 6 bases and the J segment 4 bases; nucleotides outside the gene matches: 3. The CDR3 sequence is 14 residues long. Here the CDR3 DNA reads TGTGCCAGCAGAGGGACAGGGGGCGGAGAGACCCAGTACTTC. Protein product: CASRGTGGGETQYF.

J is TRBJ1-2 and V is TRBV14, with D tentatively TRBD1 (5 bases). The ends were cut back, 0 bases at V and 5 bases at J, with 16 bases in the middle. The germline V gene encodes CDR1 SGHDN and CDR2 FVKESK. This CDR3 has 16 amino acids. The CDR3: CASSQDQGRSWYGYTF. The CDR3 DNA follows: TGTGCCAGCAGCCAAGATCAGGGTAGATCGTGGTATGGCTACACCTTC.

V and J are TRBV19 and TRBJ2-3; TRBD1 is a possible D gene (6 bases). The CDR3 runs to 17 residues. Trimming removed 4 bases at V and 3 bases at J, with 20 bases between. The germline gives CDR1 LNHDA, CDR2 SQIVND (reference sequence). The DNA for the CDR3 is TGTGCCAGTAGTAGGGGGTTCGGCAGGGGTAGTACAGATACGCAGTATTTT. Protein product: CASSRGFGRGSTDTQYF.

The chain couples TRBV9 to TRBJ2-1; the D is unclear. Trimming removed 4 bases from V and 7 bases from J, with 9 bases in between. The CDR3 contains 12 residues. The germline gives CDR1 SGDLS, CDR2 YYNGEE. CDR3 in DNA: TGTGCCAGCAGCCTGCTAGGTAATGAGCAGTTCTTC. Protein: CASSLLGNEQFF.